This record covers a single TCR beta chain. Its antigen is not identified. The entry originates in a study of T cell repertoires in cytomegalovirus infection. Study-wide context: Both a matching HLA type and CMV infection were indicated by public TCR beta signatures.

V gave up 5 bases and J gave up 8 bases, with 10 bases separating them. This CDR3 is 13 amino acids long. Each CDR3 protein gets one entry after TCRdb re-called the reads with MiXCR. The data contain approximately 990,000 distinct CDR3 sequences, roughly a third of them singletons. Sequencing used cultured CD8+ T cells from PBMCs, obtained from culture after CMV antigen stimulation. The chain recombines TRBV12-3 or TRBV12-4 with TRBJ1-6; D is unclear. The sequence was obtained from a human donor in good health (CMV status not recorded). Some clones in this sample may be carry-over from other donors' samples. The CDR3 nucleotides read TGTGCCAGCAGTCCAGGTTCCTATTCACCCCTCCACTTT. It is translated as CASSPGSYSPLHF.